This is a list of T cell receptor beta chains from one sample in a study of blood T cell repertoires in COVID-19. Sequenced by immunoSEQ multiplex PCR; TCRdb stores in-frame clones only, minus some. The repertoire holds 150,000 or so clones, 75% to 80% seen once, with roughly 9% in the top ten. The specimen sequenced was peripheral blood. The receptors come from a woman aged 45 to 65 with active or convalescent COVID-19. Each CDR3 is given with its conserved first and last residue. Fields, in order: J gene, V gene, CDR3 length, CDR3 protein.

J gene: TRBJ2-4; V gene: TRBV21-1; CDR3 length: 15; CDR3 protein: CAIAGLAGGGNIQYF
J gene: TRBJ2-3; V gene: TRBV29-1; CDR3 length: 12; CDR3 protein: CSVDGASDTQYF
J gene: TRBJ2-2; V gene: TRBV5-1; CDR3 length: 17; CDR3 protein: CASSYTAGRSGTGELFF
J gene: TRBJ1-2; V gene: TRBV6-6; CDR3 length: 16; CDR3 protein: CASSSTPRDRGNGYTF
J gene: TRBJ1-2; V gene: TRBV2; CDR3 length: 14; CDR3 protein: CASSKDREIYGYTF
J gene: TRBJ2-5; V gene: TRBV19; CDR3 length: 15; CDR3 protein: CASSIDSGAGETQYF
J gene: TRBJ2-5; V gene: TRBV6-5; CDR3 length: 14; CDR3 protein: CASSYSDTLETQYF
J gene: TRBJ1-2; V gene: TRBV5-1; CDR3 length: 13; CDR3 protein: CASSQGLNYGYTF
J gene: TRBJ1-6; V gene: TRBV4-2; CDR3 length: 15; CDR3 protein: CASSQELTSRSPLHF
J gene: TRBJ2-1; V gene: TRBV7-8; CDR3 length: 13; CDR3 protein: CASSLGLAGEQFF
J gene: TRBJ1-1; V gene: TRBV11-2; CDR3 length: 13; CDR3 protein: CASSFDRDAEAFF
J gene: TRBJ2-7; V gene: TRBV6-5; CDR3 length: 16; CDR3 protein: CASSYSKRGFPYEQYF
J gene: TRBJ1-6; V gene: TRBV6-5; CDR3 length: 15; CDR3 protein: CASSRSISYNSPLHF
J gene: TRBJ1-1; V gene: TRBV7-2; CDR3 length: 16; CDR3 protein: CASSLGQLLMNTEAFF
J gene: TRBJ1-1; V gene: TRBV7-9; CDR3 length: 18; CDR3 protein: CASSLASGFGQYATEAFF
J gene: TRBJ2-3; V gene: TRBV29-1; CDR3 length: 13; CDR3 protein: CSVEDSGGDTQYF
J gene: TRBJ1-1; V gene: TRBV30; CDR3 length: 15; CDR3 protein: CAWSTYAGEGTEAFF
J gene: TRBJ2-2; V gene: TRBV5-1; CDR3 length: 14; CDR3 protein: CASKEQGGTGELFF
J gene: TRBJ2-2; V gene: TRBV5-5; CDR3 length: 16; CDR3 protein: CASSTTSGTLTGELFF
J gene: TRBJ1-5; V gene: TRBV2; CDR3 length: 15; CDR3 protein: CASRGKSVGDQPQHF
J gene: TRBJ1-2; V gene: TRBV7-3; CDR3 length: 14; CDR3 protein: CASSPRGQGSGYTF
J gene: TRBJ1-1; V gene: TRBV28; CDR3 length: 14; CDR3 protein: CASSPGHVVPEAFF
J gene: TRBJ2-5; V gene: TRBV6-5; CDR3 length: 15; CDR3 protein: CASSYSQGLQETQYF
J gene: TRBJ2-5; V gene: TRBV5-4; CDR3 length: 13; CDR3 protein: CATSGGRKETQYF
J gene: TRBJ2-5; V gene: TRBV5-1; CDR3 length: 17; CDR3 protein: CASSPTGASVDQETQYF
J gene: TRBJ2-7; V gene: TRBV4-2; CDR3 length: 16; CDR3 protein: CASSQDRPGSSYEQYF
J gene: TRBJ2-5; V gene: TRBV3-1/TRBV3-2; CDR3 length: 12; CDR3 protein: CASSQDRGAQYF
J gene: TRBJ2-6; V gene: TRBV29-1; CDR3 length: 15; CDR3 protein: CSVDDRSSGANVLTF
J gene: TRBJ1-2; V gene: TRBV3-1/TRBV3-2; CDR3 length: 13; CDR3 protein: CASNQGQGFGYTF
J gene: TRBJ2-1; V gene: TRBV9; CDR3 length: 17; CDR3 protein: CASSVGERGGSYNEQFF
J gene: TRBJ1-2; V gene: TRBV19; CDR3 length: 16; CDR3 protein: CASSTPPTGVLDGYTF
J gene: TRBJ2-7; V gene: TRBV23-1; CDR3 length: 19; CDR3 protein: CASSQSPEGLSLPVYEQYF
J gene: TRBJ1-5; V gene: TRBV18; CDR3 length: 17; CDR3 protein: CASSPRRGGEGNQPQHF
J gene: TRBJ2-7; V gene: TRBV4-3; CDR3 length: 17; CDR3 protein: CASSQDPGQGFSYEQYF
J gene: TRBJ1-2; V gene: TRBV5-8; CDR3 length: 14; CDR3 protein: CASSRQGMDYGYTF
J gene: TRBJ2-7; V gene: TRBV30; CDR3 length: 12; CDR3 protein: CAWSGSGYEQYF
J gene: TRBJ1-5; V gene: TRBV18; CDR3 length: 14; CDR3 protein: CASSPEQGNQPQHF
J gene: TRBJ2-7; V gene: TRBV27; CDR3 length: 15; CDR3 protein: CASRQQQGGSYEQYF
J gene: TRBJ2-5; V gene: TRBV7-2; CDR3 length: 15; CDR3 protein: CASSPQGDGEETQYF
J gene: TRBJ1-2; V gene: TRBV7-9; CDR3 length: 15; CDR3 protein: CASTPTEGAIRGYTF
J gene: TRBJ2-3; V gene: TRBV6-1; CDR3 length: 16; CDR3 protein: CASSEALGGGADTQYF
J gene: TRBJ2-3; V gene: TRBV3-1/TRBV3-2; CDR3 length: 20; CDR3 protein: CASSLTPTMRLLSSTDTQYF
J gene: TRBJ1-1; V gene: TRBV19; CDR3 length: 15; CDR3 protein: CASSRRMTENTEAFF
J gene: TRBJ1-2; V gene: TRBV19; CDR3 length: 17; CDR3 protein: CASRPPGQGRTNYGYTF
J gene: TRBJ2-2; V gene: TRBV9; CDR3 length: 15; CDR3 protein: CASAASVTNTGELFF
J gene: TRBJ1-5; V gene: TRBV24-1; CDR3 length: 14; CDR3 protein: CATSGTGDNQPQHF
J gene: TRBJ2-6; V gene: TRBV13; CDR3 length: 14; CDR3 protein: CASHRGPGANVLTF
J gene: TRBJ1-3; V gene: TRBV6-5; CDR3 length: 15; CDR3 protein: CASSLQGFSGNTIYF